This T cell receptor beta chain originates from a study of blood T cell repertoires in COVID-19. The data were produced by immunoSEQ multiplex PCR, yet TCRdb's version contains in-frame clones alone and is incomplete. The sample contains over 70,000 clones, 75% to 85% of which appear only once. V lost 5 bases and J 1 base, leaving 15 bases between the germline ends. The germline gives CDR1 LNHDA, CDR2 SQIVND (reference sequence). This CDR3 is 17 amino acids long. The origin of this receptor is a woman at least 80 years old with acute or convalescent COVID-19. The gene calls are TRBV19 and TRBJ2-6; D is unclear. Material for sequencing was peripheral blood. For the CDR3, the DNA is TGTGCCAGTAGTTTGAGCCAGTACGGGTCTGGGGCCAACGTCCTGACTTTC. It codes for CASSLSQYGSGANVLTF.